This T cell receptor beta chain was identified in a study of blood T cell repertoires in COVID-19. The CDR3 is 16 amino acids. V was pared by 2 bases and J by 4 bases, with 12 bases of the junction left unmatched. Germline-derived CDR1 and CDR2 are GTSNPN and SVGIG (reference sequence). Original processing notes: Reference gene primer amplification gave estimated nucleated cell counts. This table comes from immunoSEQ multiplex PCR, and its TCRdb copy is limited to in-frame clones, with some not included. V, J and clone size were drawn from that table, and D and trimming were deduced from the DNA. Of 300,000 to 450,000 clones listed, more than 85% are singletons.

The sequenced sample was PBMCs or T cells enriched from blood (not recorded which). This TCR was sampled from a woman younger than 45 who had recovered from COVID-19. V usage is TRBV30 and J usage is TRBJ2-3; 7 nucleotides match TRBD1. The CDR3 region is CAWSTGDRDFSDTQYF. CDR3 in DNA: TGTGCCTGGAGTACTGGAGACAGGGATTTCTCAGATACGCAGTATTTT.